This passage covers 14 T cell receptor beta chains from one sample sequenced in a study of blood T cell repertoires in COVID-19. Method: immunoSEQ multiplex PCR; TCRdb's copy keeps in-frame clones and lacks some. This table has approximately 82,000 clones, 85% to 95% appearing once. Sequenced material: peripheral blood. These receptors all come from a woman aged 55-70 years with active COVID-19.

V usage is TRBV7-9 and J usage is TRBJ1-2; D is ambiguous. V dropped 2 bases and J dropped 4 bases, with 5 bases sitting between them. Germline V CDR1 and CDR2: SEHNR, FQNEAQ (reference sequence). The CDR3 has 12 residues. CDR3 protein: CASSLLTYGYTF. The CDR3 coding sequence is TGTGCCAGCAGCTTACTAACCTATGGCTACACCTTC.

The chain carries TRBV30 and TRBJ1-6; D is perhaps TRBD1 (6 bases). The length of the CDR3 is 15 residues. Trimming removed 0 bases at V and 7 bases at J, with 13 bases between. The germline gives CDR1 GTSNPN, CDR2 SVGIG (reference sequence). Written as DNA, the CDR3 is TGTGCCTGGAGTGTAAAGTCAGGGGCAAATTCACCCCTCCACTTT. Translated: CAWSVKSGANSPLHF.

CDR3 amino acids: CASSRTGFGNNEQFF. The CDR3 region has the DNA TGCGCCAGCAGTCGGACAGGGTTCGGGAACAATGAGCAGTTCTTC. This rearrangement joins TRBV5-1 to TRBJ2-1, with 8 bases fitting TRBD1. CDR3 size: 15 residues. Trimming at V came to 5 bases and at J to 5 bases, leaving 9 bases not matched to a gene. Germline CDR1 and CDR2: SGHRS and YFSETQ. Combining the CDR3 with reference TRBV5-1 and TRBJ2-1 gives the whole variable domain KAGVTQTPRYLIKTRGQQVTLSCSPISGHRSVSWYQQTPGQGLQFLFEYFSETQRNKGNFPGRFSGRQFSNSRSEMNVSTLELGDSALYLCASSRTGFGNNEQFFGPGTRLTVL.

The rearrangement joins TRBV29-1 to TRBJ2-1; 11 bases are shared with TRBD2. The CDR3 runs 14 residues. Germline V CDR1 and CDR2: SQVTM, ANQGSEA. V trimming: 4 bases; J trimming: 5 bases; junction bases outside the gene matches: 4. The chain's CDR3 is CSVVQTSGNNEQFF. In nucleotides, the CDR3 is TGCAGCGTTGTCCAGACTAGCGGGAACAATGAGCAGTTCTTC.

This rearrangement joins TRBV9 to TRBJ2-3; TRBD2 aligns across 8 bases. V was clipped by 0 bases and J by 6 bases; unmatched bases: 6. The germline V gene has CDR1 SGDLS and CDR2 YYNGEE. CDR3 size: 15 residues. CDR3 protein: CASSVGTSSTDTQYF. For the CDR3, the DNA is TGTGCCAGCAGCGTAGGGACTAGCTCTACGGATACGCAGTATTTT.

This chain links TRBV30 with TRBJ2-5; the match to TRBD1 covers 8 bases. Per the germline V gene, CDR1 is GTSNPN and CDR2 is SVGIG (reference sequence). This CDR3 region has 15 residues. The trim removed 0 bases at V and 5 bases at J, leaving 8 bases unmatched. The CDR3 loop reads CAWSVASPGGETQYF. DNA of the CDR3: TGTGCCTGGAGTGTAGCCTCTCCAGGGGGCGAGACCCAGTACTTC.

The CDR3 coding sequence is TGTGCCAGCAGTGAAGTCAATTCATATGGCTACACCTTC. Translating gives CASSEVNSYGYTF. The V call is TRBV2, the J call TRBJ1-2, with D hard to call. The ends were cut back, 1 base at V and 5 bases at J, with 8 bases in the middle. Germline V CDR1 and CDR2: SNHLY, FYNNEI. This CDR3 spans 13 amino acids.

The chain uses TRBV2 and TRBJ2-7; 8 bases are a match to TRBD2. Germline V gene lookup returns CDR1 SNHLY and CDR2 FYNNEI. The CDR3 length is 15 residues. V shed 1 base and J 9 bases; nucleotides not matched to a gene: 11. CDR3 nucleotides: TGTGCCAGCAGTGAAGTTAGCGGGAATCAGAAGGGGCAGTACTTC. This translates into CASSEVSGNQKGQYF.

The J gene is TRBJ1-4, the V gene TRBV2; 7 bases align to TRBD1. V trimming: 4 bases; J trimming: 1 base; junction bases outside the gene matches: 0. Germline V gene sequence: CDR1 SNHLY, CDR2 FYNNEI. The CDR3 consists of 14 residues. The CDR3 nucleotides are TGTGCCAGCAGTGGACAGGGAACTAATGAAAAACTGTTTTTT. Protein product: CASSGQGTNEKLFF. Using reference TRBV2 and TRBJ1-4 for the parts outside the CDR3, the full variable domain is EPEVTQTPSHQVTQMGQEVILRCVPISNHLYFYWYRQILGQKVEFLVSFYNNEISEKSEIFDDQFSVERPDGSNFTLKIRSTKLEDSAMYFCASSGQGTNEKLFFGSGTQLSVL.

The chain employs TRBV2 and TRBJ2-1; 12 bases map to TRBD2. V lost 7 bases and J lost 5; bases outside the gene matches: 6. This CDR3 region has 15 residues. CDR1 and CDR2 from the germline V gene are SNHLY and FYNNEI. The CDR3 DNA is TGTGCCAGCACCCCGACTAGCGGGAGTAACAATGAGCAGTTCTTC. Protein: CASTPTSGSNNEQFF.

The V gene is TRBV15, the J gene TRBJ2-7; D might be TRBD1 (5 bases). V shed 0 bases and J shed 5 bases, with 8 bases lying between them. CDR1 and CDR2 from the germline V gene are LNHNV and YYDKDF (reference sequence). CDR3 length: 13 amino acids. The CDR3 protein is CATSRDLGDEQYF. The CDR3 DNA follows: TGTGCCACCAGCAGAGATCTAGGGGACGAGCAGTACTTC.

The chain carries TRBV29-1 and TRBJ1-1, with D unresolved. CDR3 length: 12 residues. The ends were cut back, 6 bases at V and 2 bases at J, with 10 bases in the middle. Germline assignment: CDR1 SQVTM and CDR2 ANQGSEA. The CDR3 sequence is CSVGDKNTEAFF. The CDR3 region has the DNA TGCAGCGTGGGTGACAAAAACACTGAAGCTTTCTTT.

The chain couples TRBV7-2 to TRBJ1-4, with TRBD1 identical over 8 bases. This CDR3 has 14 residues. CDR1 and CDR2 from the germline V gene are SGHTA and FQGNSA. Trimming at V came to 1 base and at J to 8 bases, leaving 3 bases not matched to a gene. The CDR3 sequence: CASSLGRGQEKLFF. CDR3 bases: TGTGCCAGCAGCTTAGGCAGGGGGCAGGAAAAACTGTTTTTT.

This clone appeared a single time. The chain joins TRBV3-1 (or the pseudogene TRBV3-2) to TRBJ1-2; no firm D call. Trimming took off 1 base at V and 9 bases at J, with 18 bases between the two ends. CDR3 size: 15 residues. From germline, CDR1 is LGHDT and CDR2 YNNKEL (reference sequence). This CDR3 is CASSQAPGGVNRYTF. CDR3 coding DNA: TGTGCCAGCAGCCAAGCCCCAGGAGGAGTAAATCGCTACACCTTC.